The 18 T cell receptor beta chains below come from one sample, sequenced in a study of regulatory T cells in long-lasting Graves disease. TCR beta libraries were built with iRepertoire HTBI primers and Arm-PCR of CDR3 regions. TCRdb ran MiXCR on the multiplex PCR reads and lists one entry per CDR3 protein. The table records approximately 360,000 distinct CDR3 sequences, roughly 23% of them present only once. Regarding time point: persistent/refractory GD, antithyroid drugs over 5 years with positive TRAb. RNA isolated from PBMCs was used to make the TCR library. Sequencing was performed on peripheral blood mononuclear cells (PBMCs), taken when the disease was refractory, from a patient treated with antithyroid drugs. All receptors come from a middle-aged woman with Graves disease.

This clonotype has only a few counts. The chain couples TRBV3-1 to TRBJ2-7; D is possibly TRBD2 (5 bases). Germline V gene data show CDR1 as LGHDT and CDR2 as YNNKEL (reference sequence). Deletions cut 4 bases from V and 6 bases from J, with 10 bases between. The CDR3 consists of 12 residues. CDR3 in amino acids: CASSPLGGEQYF. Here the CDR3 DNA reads TGTGCCAGCAGCCCCCTTGGAGGCGAGCAGTACTTC.

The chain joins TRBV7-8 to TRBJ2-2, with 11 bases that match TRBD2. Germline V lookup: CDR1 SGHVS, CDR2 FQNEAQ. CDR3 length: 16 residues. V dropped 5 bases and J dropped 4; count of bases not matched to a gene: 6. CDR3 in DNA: TGTGCCAGCAGCACTATAGCGGGAGGGCCCACCGGGGAGCTGTTTTTT. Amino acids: CASSTIAGGPTGELFF.

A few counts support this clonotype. CDR3 in amino acids: CSVGDGRYEQYF. In DNA, the CDR3 is TGCAGCGTGGGGGACGGTCGCTACGAGCAGTACTTC. The V call is TRBV29-1, the J call TRBJ2-7; either TRBD1 or TRBD2 may fit D (5 bases each). The length of the CDR3 is 12 residues. Trimming removed 6 bases from V and 3 bases from J, with 12 bases in between. Germline CDR1 SQVTM, CDR2 ANQGSEA.

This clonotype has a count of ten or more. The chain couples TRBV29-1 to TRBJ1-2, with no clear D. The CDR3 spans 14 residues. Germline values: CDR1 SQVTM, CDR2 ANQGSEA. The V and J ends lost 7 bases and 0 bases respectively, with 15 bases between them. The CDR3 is CSAGPVGANYGYTF. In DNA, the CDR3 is TGCAGCGCTGGACCGGTCGGGGCTAACTATGGCTACACCTTC.

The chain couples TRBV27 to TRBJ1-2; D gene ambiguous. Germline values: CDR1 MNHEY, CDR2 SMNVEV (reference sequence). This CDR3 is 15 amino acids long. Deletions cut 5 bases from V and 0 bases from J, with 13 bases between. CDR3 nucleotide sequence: TGTGCCAGCAGTCCCAGCCGGGTAACTAACTATGGCTACACCTTC. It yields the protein CASSPSRVTNYGYTF.

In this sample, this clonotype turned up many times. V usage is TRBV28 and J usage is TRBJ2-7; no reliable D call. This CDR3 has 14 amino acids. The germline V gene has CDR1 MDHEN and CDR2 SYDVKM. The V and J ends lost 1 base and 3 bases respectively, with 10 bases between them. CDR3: CASSLYGRNYEQYF. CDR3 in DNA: TGTGCCAGCAGTTTATACGGCCGAAACTACGAGCAGTACTTC. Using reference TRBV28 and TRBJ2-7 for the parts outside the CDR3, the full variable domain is DVKVTQSSRYLVKRTGEKVFLECVQDMDHENMFWYRQDPGLGLRLIYFSYDVKMKEKGDIPEGYSVSREKKERFSLILESASTNQTSMYLCASSLYGRNYEQYFGPGTRLTVT.

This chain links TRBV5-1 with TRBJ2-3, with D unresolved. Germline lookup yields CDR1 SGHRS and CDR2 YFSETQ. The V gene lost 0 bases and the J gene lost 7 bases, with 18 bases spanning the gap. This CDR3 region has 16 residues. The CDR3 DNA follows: TGCGCCAGCAGCTTGGATTTTGGACCAGCCTTCAATACGCAGTATTTT. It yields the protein CASSLDFGPAFNTQYF.

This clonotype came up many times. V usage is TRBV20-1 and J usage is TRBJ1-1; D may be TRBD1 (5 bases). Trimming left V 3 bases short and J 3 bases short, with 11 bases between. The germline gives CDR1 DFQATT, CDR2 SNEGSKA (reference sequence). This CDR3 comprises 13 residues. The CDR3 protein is CSASRGFDTEAFF. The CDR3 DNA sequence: TGCAGTGCTAGCCGGGGGTTTGACACTGAAGCTTTCTTT.

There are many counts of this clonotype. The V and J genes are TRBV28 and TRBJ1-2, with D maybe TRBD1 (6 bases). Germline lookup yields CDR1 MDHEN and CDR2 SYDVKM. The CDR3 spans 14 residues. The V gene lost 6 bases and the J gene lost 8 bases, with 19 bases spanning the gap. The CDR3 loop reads CASRSGSLRGGYTF. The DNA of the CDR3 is TGTGCCAGCAGATCTGGTTCCCTGAGGGGGGGCTACACCTTC.

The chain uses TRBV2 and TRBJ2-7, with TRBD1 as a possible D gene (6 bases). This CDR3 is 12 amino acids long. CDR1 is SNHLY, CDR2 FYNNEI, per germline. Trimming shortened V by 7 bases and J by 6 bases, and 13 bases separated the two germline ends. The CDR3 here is CASTSQGREQYF. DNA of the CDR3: TGTGCCAGCACTTCACAGGGTCGCGAGCAGTACTTC.

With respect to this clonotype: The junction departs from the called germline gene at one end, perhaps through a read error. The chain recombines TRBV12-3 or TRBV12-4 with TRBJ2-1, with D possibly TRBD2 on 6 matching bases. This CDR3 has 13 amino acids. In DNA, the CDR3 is TGTGCCAGCAGCTCGACGGACTACCGAACCCCGGCCTTC. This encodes CASSSTDYRTPAF.

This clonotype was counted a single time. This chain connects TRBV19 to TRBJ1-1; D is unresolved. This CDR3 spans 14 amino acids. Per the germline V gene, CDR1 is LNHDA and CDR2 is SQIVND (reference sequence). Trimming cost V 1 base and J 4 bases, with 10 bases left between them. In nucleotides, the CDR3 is TGTGCCAGTAGTATAGGGCGGGAATCCACTGAAGCTTTCTTT. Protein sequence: CASSIGRESTEAFF.

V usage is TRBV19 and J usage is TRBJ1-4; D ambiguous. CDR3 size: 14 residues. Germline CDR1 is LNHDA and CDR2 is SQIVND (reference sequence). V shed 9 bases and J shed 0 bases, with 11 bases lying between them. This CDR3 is CASKDRTTNEKLFF. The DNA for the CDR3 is TGTGCCAGCAAGGACCGAACAACTAATGAAAAACTGTTTTTT.

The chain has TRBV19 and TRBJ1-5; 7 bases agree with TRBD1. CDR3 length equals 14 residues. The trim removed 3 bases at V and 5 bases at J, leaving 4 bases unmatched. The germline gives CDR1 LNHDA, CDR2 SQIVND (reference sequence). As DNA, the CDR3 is TGTGCCAGTAGTATCGGACAGGCTTATCAGCCCCAGCATTTT. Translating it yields CASSIGQAYQPQHF.

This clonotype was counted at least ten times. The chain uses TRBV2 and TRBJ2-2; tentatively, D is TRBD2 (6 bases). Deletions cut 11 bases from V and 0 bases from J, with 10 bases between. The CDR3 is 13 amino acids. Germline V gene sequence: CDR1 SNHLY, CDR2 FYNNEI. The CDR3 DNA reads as TGTGCCGGGGGGACTGCGAACACCGGGGAGCTGTTTTTT. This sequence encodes CAGGTANTGELFF.

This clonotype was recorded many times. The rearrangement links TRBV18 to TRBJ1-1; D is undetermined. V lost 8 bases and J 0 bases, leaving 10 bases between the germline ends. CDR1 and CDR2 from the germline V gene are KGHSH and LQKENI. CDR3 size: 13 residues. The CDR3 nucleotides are TGTGCCAGCAGCCCTTCGGTGAACACTGAAGCTTTCTTT. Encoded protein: CASSPSVNTEAFF.

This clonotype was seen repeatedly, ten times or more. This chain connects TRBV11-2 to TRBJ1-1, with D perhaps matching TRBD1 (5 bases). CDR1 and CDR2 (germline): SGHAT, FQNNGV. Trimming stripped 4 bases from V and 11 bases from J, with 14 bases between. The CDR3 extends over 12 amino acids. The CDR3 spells CASSSSGYVAFF. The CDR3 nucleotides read TGTGCCAGCAGCTCGTCAGGGTACGTGGCTTTCTTT.

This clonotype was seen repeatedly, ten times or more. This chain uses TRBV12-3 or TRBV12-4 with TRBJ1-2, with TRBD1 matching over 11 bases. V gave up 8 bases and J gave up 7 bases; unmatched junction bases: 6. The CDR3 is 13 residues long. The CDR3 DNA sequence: TGTGCCAGCGCCGAGGGACAGGGGGTTGGCTACACCTTC. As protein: CASAEGQGVGYTF.